A selection of T cell receptor beta chains follows, all from one sample in a study of control samples from healthy donors and cancer patients. The method was immunoSEQ multiplex PCR; TCRdb's version includes in-frame clones alone and lacks a portion of them. Here the sample spans about 61,000 clones, roughly 89% being singletons. The sample was PBMCs. Source of these receptors: a man in his 60s with colorectal cancer. CDR3s include the opening cysteine and the closing phenylalanine or tryptophan. D genes are given only for firm matches. Clone size is not always given. Where it is, it says once, few, many or a class for expanded clones.

D	V	J	size	CDR3	DNA
TRBD1	TRBV9	TRBJ2-7	.	CASSVGGTGNEQYF	TGTGCCAGCAGCGTAGGGGGGACAGGGAACGAGCAGTACTTC
.	TRBV5-1	TRBJ2-7	.	CASSLAGEQYF	TGCGCCAGCAGCTTGGCGGGCGAGCAGTACTTC
.	TRBV5-6	TRBJ2-7	.	CASSSLRLAEREQYF	TGTGCCAGCAGCTCCCTGAGGCTGGCCGAGCGCGAGCAGTACTTC
TRBD1	TRBV18	TRBJ2-7	.	CASSPRQGVDEQYF	TGTGCCAGCTCACCTCGACAGGGGGTTGACGAGCAGTACTTC
.	TRBV28	TRBJ1-2	few	CASSPGDYGYTF	TGTGCCAGCAGTCCAGGGGACTATGGCTACACCTTC
TRBD1	TRBV2	TRBJ1-4	.	CASSVDRGYEKLFF	TGTGCCAGCAGTGTGGACAGGGGTTATGAAAAACTGTTTTTT
.	TRBV27	TRBJ2-2	.	CASSLRRQDRLFF	TGTGCCAGCAGTTTAAGGAGACAGGATCGGCTGTTTTTT
.	TRBV13	TRBJ1-6	.	CASSPSMGGMNSPLHF	TGTGCCAGCAGCCCGTCGATGGGAGGCATGAATTCACCCCTCCACTTT
TRBD2	TRBV7-7	TRBJ2-5	.	CASSSSGAFGETQYF	TGTGCCAGCAGCTCCAGCGGGGCTTTCGGTGAGACCCAGTACTTC
.	TRBV2	TRBJ2-5	.	CASSGLQETQYF	TGTGCCAGCAGCGGACTCCAAGAGACCCAGTACTTC
.	TRBV4-1	TRBJ1-6	.	CASSQAIGAYNSPLHF	TGCGCCAGCAGCCAAGCAATAGGTGCTTATAATTCACCCCTCCACTTT
.	TRBV5-5	TRBJ1-2	.	CASDTPGYGYTF	TGTGCCAGCGACACTCCAGGGTATGGCTACACCTTC
.	TRBV6-6	TRBJ1-5	.	CASSYSEGAQHF	TGTGCCAGCAGTTACTCCGAGGGTGCCCAGCATTTT
TRBD1	TRBV5-6	TRBJ1-1	.	CASSSHPTGAGTEAFF	TGTGCCAGCAGCTCCCACCCTACAGGGGCGGGCACTGAAGCTTTCTTT
.	TRBV30	TRBJ1-5	once	CAWKVGLQPQHF	TGTGCCTGGAAGGTGGGGCTGCAGCCCCAGCATTTT
.	TRBV5-4	TRBJ1-2	.	CASSGAGLNYGYTF	TGTGCCAGCAGCGGGGCGGGGCTCAACTATGGCTACACCTTC
.	TRBV6-5	TRBJ2-3	.	CASSWTEPSTDTQYF	TGTGCCAGCAGTTGGACAGAGCCATCAACGGATACGCAGTATTTT
TRBD1	TRBV3-1/TRBV3-2	TRBJ1-2	.	CASSQGTGGYGYTF	TGTGCCAGCAGCCAAGGAACAGGGGGCTATGGCTACACCTTC
TRBD1	TRBV7-2	TRBJ1-1	.	CASSPPTGAQAFF	TGTGCCAGCAGCCCTCCGACAGGGGCCCAGGCTTTCTTT
TRBD1	TRBV2	TRBJ1-4	.	CASSRDRGTNEKLFF	TGTGCCAGCAGTAGGGACAGGGGTACTAATGAAAAACTGTTTTTT
.	TRBV19	TRBJ1-1	.	CASSIRGEPREAFF	TGTGCCAGTAGTATTCGCGGGGAACCCAGGGAAGCTTTCTTT
.	TRBV5-1	TRBJ2-3	.	CASSLGDITSDTQYF	TGCGCCAGCAGCTTGGGAGATATTACTTCGGATACGCAGTATTTT
.	TRBV5-1	TRBJ1-3	.	CASSLGGSGTGNTIYF	TGCGCCAGCAGCTTGGGGGGCTCCGGGACTGGAAACACCATATATTTT
TRBD2	TRBV6-4	TRBJ2-1	.	CASSDSRTSGGLKFF	TGTGCCAGCAGTGACTCCCGGACTAGCGGGGGCCTGAAGTTCTTC
.	TRBV5-1	TRBJ2-3	.	CASSLRVAPDTQYF	TGCGCCAGCAGCCTCCGCGTGGCCCCAGATACGCAGTATTTT
.	TRBV4-3	TRBJ2-5	.	CASSQGRQETQYF	TGCGCCAGCAGCCAAGGGCGTCAAGAGACCCAGTACTTC
TRBD2	TRBV2	TRBJ2-3	.	CASSPAGGPGADTQYF	TGTGCCAGCAGCCCCGCGGGGGGGCCTGGAGCAGATACGCAGTATTTT
.	TRBV6-1	TRBJ2-7	.	CASSYGQGRYEQYF	TGTGCCAGCAGTTATGGGCAGGGGCGGTACGAGCAGTACTTC